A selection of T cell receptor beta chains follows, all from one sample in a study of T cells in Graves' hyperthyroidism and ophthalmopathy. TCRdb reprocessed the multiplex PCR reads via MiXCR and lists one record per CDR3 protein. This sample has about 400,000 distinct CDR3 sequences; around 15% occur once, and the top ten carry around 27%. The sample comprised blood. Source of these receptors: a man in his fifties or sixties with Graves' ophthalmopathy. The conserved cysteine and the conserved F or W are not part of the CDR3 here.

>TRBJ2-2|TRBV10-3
AISDTRDRSTGELF
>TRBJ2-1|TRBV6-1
ASRVDQAGPRF
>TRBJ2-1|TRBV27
ASSLKGVNEQF
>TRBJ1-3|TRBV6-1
ASSERGLGSGNTIY
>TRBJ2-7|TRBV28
ATGGQTYEQY
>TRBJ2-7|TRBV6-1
ASSYPKTGDRVYEQY
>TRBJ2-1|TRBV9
ASSVEIGTSGGGIYNEQF
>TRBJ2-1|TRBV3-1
ASSPPGSGNAVQF
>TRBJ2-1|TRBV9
ASSPTGDPYNEQF
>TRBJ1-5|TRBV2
ASTSSGTGYFQPQH
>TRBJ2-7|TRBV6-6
ASSYSRTSGSRYPYEQY
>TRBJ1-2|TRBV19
ASSARRSGYGYT
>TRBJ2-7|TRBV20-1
SILGGRSYEQY
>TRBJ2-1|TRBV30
AWMAGRRNEQF
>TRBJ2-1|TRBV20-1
SASAGAAYNEQF
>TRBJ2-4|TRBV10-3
AISDTPSTSGRNIQY
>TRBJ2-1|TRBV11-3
ASSPTGTLSGNNEQF
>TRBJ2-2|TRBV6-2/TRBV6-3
ASSGGQAHTGELF
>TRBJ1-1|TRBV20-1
SAPARGNTEAF
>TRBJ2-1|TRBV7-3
ASSLRGGKREGQLDNEQF
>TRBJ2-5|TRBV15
ATSIDSGTQY
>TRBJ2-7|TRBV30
AWSSPGQGSYEQY
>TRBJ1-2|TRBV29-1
SAGRDRGSYGYT
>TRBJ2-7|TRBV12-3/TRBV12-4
ASRRAGSDYEQY
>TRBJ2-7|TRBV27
ASSPLARVTYEQY
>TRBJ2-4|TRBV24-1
ATSGLELNIQY
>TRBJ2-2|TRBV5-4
ASSLGTGLGELF
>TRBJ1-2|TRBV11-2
ASSKTGGGSPGYT
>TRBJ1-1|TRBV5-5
ASSLARTTNTEAF
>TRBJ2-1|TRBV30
AWSVLFSGGSYNEQF
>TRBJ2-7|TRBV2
ASSEAGRIDEQY
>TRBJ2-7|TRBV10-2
ASSTGTGANEQY
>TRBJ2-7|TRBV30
AWVPTGRYEQY
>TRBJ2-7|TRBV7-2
ASSSPPSGRTYEQY
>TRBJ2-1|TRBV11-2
ASSLVQGDVEQF
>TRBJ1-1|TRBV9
ASSVRDRGVAEAF
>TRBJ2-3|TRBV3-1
ASSQAGDGTDTQY
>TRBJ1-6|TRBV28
ASSRSTTGSNSPLH
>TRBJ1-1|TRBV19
ARYEQENTEAF
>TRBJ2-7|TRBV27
ASSPTGTEEQY
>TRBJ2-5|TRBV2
ASSPLAGVTSETQY
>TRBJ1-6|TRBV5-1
ASSLRSQGASSYNSPLH
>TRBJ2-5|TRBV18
ASSPAGGPQETQY
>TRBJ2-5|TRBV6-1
ASSELAGDQETQY
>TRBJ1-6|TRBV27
ASSSQTGPGSALH
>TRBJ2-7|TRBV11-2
ASRRGTGVYEQY
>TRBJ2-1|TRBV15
ATSRPGTSAEQF
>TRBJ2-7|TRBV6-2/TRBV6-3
ASRLGLLSYEQY
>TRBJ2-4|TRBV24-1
ATSGGRGIQY
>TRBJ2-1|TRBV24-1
ATSDSQGYNEQF
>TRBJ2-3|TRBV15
ATSRESGTDTDTQY
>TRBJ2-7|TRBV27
ASSLVRGYEQY
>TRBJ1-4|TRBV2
ASSLQGAEKLF